Shown below are 26 T cell receptor beta chains from a single sample sequenced in a study of T cell changes during pregnancy in multiple sclerosis. Repertoires were generated with immunoSEQ multiplex PCR, while TCRdb's copy carries only in-frame clones and drops some. The table has 65,000 to 90,000 clones, approximately 89% seen once. The sample consisted of peripheral blood, taken in the first trimester of pregnancy. These receptors all stem from a female donor with multiple sclerosis, enrolled in a pregnancy study.

This clone showed up just once. This chain uses TRBV6-1 with TRBJ1-3; D unclear. The V gene's germline CDR1 is MNHNS and CDR2 SASEGT. The CDR3 has 16 amino acids. V lost 0 bases and J lost 4, with 13 bases in between. The DNA for the CDR3 is TGTGCCAGCAGTGAAGCCCCACCAAATACAGGAAACACCATATATTTT. This codes for CASSEAPPNTGNTIYF.

The chain couples TRBV7-9 to TRBJ1-1; D gene uncertain. Deletions cut 5 bases from V and 4 bases from J, with 14 bases between. The CDR3 has 14 amino acids. Germline-derived CDR1 and CDR2 are SEHNR and FQNEAQ (reference sequence). The CDR3 DNA sequence: TGTGCCAGCAGCACACGGGATGGCGGCACTGAAGCTTTCTTT. Translating gives CASSTRDGGTEAFF.

V is TRBV19 and J is TRBJ1-1, with D tentatively TRBD1 (6 bases). Germline assignment: CDR1 LNHDA and CDR2 SQIVND (reference sequence). V dropped 3 bases and J dropped 1 base, with 9 bases sitting between them. This CDR3 contains 14 residues. The CDR3 region has the DNA TGTGCCAGTAGTATTCTGGGGGCGAACACTGAAGCTTTCTTT. Its translation is CASSILGANTEAFF.

The chain joins TRBV11-2 to TRBJ1-5; 9 positions match TRBD1. The CDR3 totals 15 residues. V lost 3 bases, J lost 6 bases, and 6 bases stayed unmatched. Germline assignment: CDR1 SGHAT and CDR2 FQNNGV. CDR3 sequence reads: CASSLDRGYGQPQHF. CDR3 coding DNA: TGTGCCAGCAGCTTGGACAGGGGTTATGGTCAGCCCCAGCATTTT.

CDR3 sequence: CASSDVPRGGYTF. CDR3 DNA sequence: TGTGCCAGCAGTGATGTGCCGCGAGGGGGCTACACCTTC. V gene TRBV25-1 combines with J gene TRBJ1-2; unclear D gene. CDR3 size: 13 residues. The germline V and J ends were trimmed by 3 bases and 8 bases, with 13 bases remaining between them. Germline assignment: CDR1 MGHDK and CDR2 SYGVNS.

The chain links TRBV18 to TRBJ2-3, with 11 positions matching TRBD2. J was trimmed by 2 bases and V by 3 bases; bases with no gene match: 4. This CDR3 spans 16 amino acids. CDR1 and CDR2 (germline): KGHSH, LQKENI. The CDR3 nucleotides are TGTGCCAGCTCACCGGTAGCGGGAGGGTCCACAGATACGCAGTATTTT. Protein: CASSPVAGGSTDTQYF.

CDR3 bases: TGCGCCAGCAGTGATGGTGGGGGGAAGCAGTACTTC. This translates into CASSDGGGKQYF. The chain is built from TRBV10-2 and TRBJ2-7; tentatively, D is TRBD2 (6 bases). This CDR3 is built from 12 residues. Germline V gene data show CDR1 as WSHSY and CDR2 as SAAADI. Trimming removed 3 bases from V and 8 bases from J, with 11 bases in between.

The chain uses TRBV6-1 and TRBJ2-3; 8 bases agree with TRBD2. The V segment lost 2 bases and the J segment 0 bases; nucleotides outside the gene matches: 7. The CDR3 loop spans 17 amino acids. CDR1 and CDR2 from the germline V gene are MNHNS and SASEGT. This chain's CDR3 is CASSERAGLASTDTQYF. Here the CDR3 DNA reads TGTGCCAGCAGTGAAAGGGCCGGACTAGCTAGCACAGATACGCAGTATTTT.

The chain links TRBV4-2 to TRBJ2-7, with 10 nucleotides matching TRBD2. The germline CDR1 and CDR2 sequences are LGHNA and YNFKEQ. This CDR3 spans 16 amino acids. With V trimmed by 0 bases and J by 4 bases, 6 bases remained unmatched. The CDR3 DNA follows: TGTGCCAGCAGCCAAGATTCGGCTAGCGGGGGATACGAGCAGTACTTC. Amino acids: CASSQDSASGGYEQYF.

The chain couples TRBV2 to TRBJ1-2, with 7 bases lining up with TRBD1. This CDR3 has 10 residues. Germline CDR1 and CDR2: SNHLY and FYNNEI. The V and J ends lost 8 bases and 7 bases, in that order; junction bases with no gene match: 1. In DNA, the CDR3 is TGTGCCAGCGGGACAGTTGGCTACACCTTC. Amino acid sequence: CASGTVGYTF.

The J gene is TRBJ1-6, the V gene TRBV27; a weak D match, TRBD1 (6 bases). The CDR3 is 15 residues long. CDR1 is MNHEY, CDR2 SMNVEV, per germline (reference sequence). Trimming left V 4 bases short and J 10 bases short, with 17 bases between. The CDR3 sequence is CASSYWGGAGSPLHF. For the CDR3, the DNA is TGTGCCAGCAGTTATTGGGGGGGCGCAGGGTCACCCCTCCACTTT.

This chain links TRBV2 with TRBJ1-6, with D possibly being TRBD1 (6 bases). CDR1 and CDR2 (germline): SNHLY, FYNNEI. The CDR3 contains 15 residues. V lost 4 bases to trimming and J lost 7 bases, with 14 bases between them. The CDR3 sequence is CASSAVGGENSPLHF. CDR3 nucleotides: TGTGCCAGCAGTGCAGTTGGGGGCGAGAATTCACCCCTCCACTTT.

The V gene is TRBV6-1, the J gene TRBJ1-2; D not resolved. CDR1 and CDR2 from the germline V gene are MNHNS and SASEGT. Trimming took off 0 bases at V and 4 bases at J, with 9 bases between the two ends. This CDR3 is built from 14 residues. CDR3 protein: CASSEANSAYGYTF. The CDR3 nucleotides read TGTGCCAGCAGTGAAGCGAACAGTGCCTATGGCTACACCTTC.

The rearrangement uses TRBV4-3 and TRBJ1-1; no reliable D call. Deletions cut 0 bases from V and 1 base from J, with 6 bases between. From germline, CDR1 is LGHNA and CDR2 YSLEER. This CDR3 has 14 residues. The CDR3, as DNA: TGCGCCAGCAGCCAAGATGGAGGGAACACTGAAGCTTTCTTT. Amino acids: CASSQDGGNTEAFF.

The rearrangement joins TRBV5-1 to TRBJ2-5, with a weak D call TRBD2 (5 bases). The ends were cut back, 0 bases at V and 1 base at J, with 13 bases in the middle. Germline CDR1 is SGHRS and CDR2 is YFSETQ. This CDR3 has 16 residues. CDR3: CASSLERGGPQETQYF. The CDR3 bases are TGCGCCAGCAGCTTGGAACGCGGAGGTCCCCAAGAGACCCAGTACTTC.

The J gene is TRBJ2-7, the V gene TRBV14; D uncertain. The CDR3 extends over 12 amino acids. V was pared by 4 bases and J by 2 bases, with 6 bases between. Germline CDR1 reads SGHDN; CDR2 reads FVKESK. The CDR3 here is CASSRKTYEQYF. The CDR3 nucleotides are TGTGCCAGCAGCCGTAAAACCTACGAGCAGTACTTC. The full variable domain, in which reference TRBV14 and TRBJ2-7 provide the parts outside the CDR3, is EAGVTQFPSHSVIEKGQTVTLRCDPISGHDNLYWYRRVMGKEIKFLLHFVKESKQDESGMPNNRFLAERTGGTYSTLKVQPAELEDSGVYFCASSRKTYEQYFGPGTRLTVT.

The sample holds a few counts of this clone. CDR3: CASSSYKRAEAFF. The CDR3 nucleotides read TGTGCCAGCAGCTCGTACAAGAGGGCTGAAGCTTTCTTT. V gene TRBV11-2 combines with J gene TRBJ1-1; no reliable D call. The CDR3 is 13 residues long. The V and J ends lost 4 bases and 6 bases respectively, with 12 bases between them. The germline V gene encodes CDR1 SGHAT and CDR2 FQNNGV.

The V and J genes are TRBV9 and TRBJ1-1; D might be TRBD1 (5 bases). Trimming stripped 0 bases from V and 3 bases from J, with 12 bases between. Germline V lookup: CDR1 SGDLS, CDR2 YYNGEE. This CDR3 is 15 amino acids long. The CDR3 nucleotides are TGTGCCAGCAGCGTAGTTCAGGGAGGCGACACTGAAGCTTTCTTT. Amino acids: CASSVVQGGDTEAFF.

The table lists this clone with a count of one. This sample also contains other DNA sequences that code for the same CDR3. This chain links TRBV30 with TRBJ2-1; 12 nucleotides line up with TRBD2. This CDR3 contains 13 residues. The V and J ends lost 4 bases and 7 bases, in that order; junction bases with no gene match: 2. The V gene's germline CDR1 is GTSNPN and CDR2 SVGIG (reference sequence). Here the CDR3 DNA reads TGTGCCTGGAAACTAGCGGGAGGAAATGAGCAGTTCTTC. Protein product: CAWKLAGGNEQFF.

The CDR3 spells CASSPRTNEQFF. The CDR3 nucleotides are TGTGCCAGTAGTCCGAGGACTAATGAGCAGTTCTTC. The genes are TRBV19 and TRBJ2-1; TRBD2 might be the D (5 bases). Germline lookup yields CDR1 LNHDA and CDR2 SQIVND (reference sequence). The CDR3 covers 12 residues. Trimming removed 5 bases from V and 7 bases from J, with 9 bases in between.

V gene TRBV19 combines with J gene TRBJ1-3; 8 bases match TRBD1. Trimming at V came to 5 bases and at J to 2 bases, leaving 8 bases not matched to a gene. The CDR3 contains 16 residues. Germline V gene data show CDR1 as LNHDA and CDR2 as SQIVND (reference sequence). The CDR3 DNA sequence: TGTGCCAGTAGTCCGAGGACAGGGCCTACTGGAAACACCATATATTTT. Its protein product is CASSPRTGPTGNTIYF.

The chain uses TRBV10-3 and TRBJ2-3; D gene unclear. Trimming took off 5 bases at V and 0 bases at J, with 12 bases between the two ends. The CDR3 covers 15 residues. Germline V CDR1 and CDR2: ENHRY, SYGVKD. The CDR3 is CAISTAGRSTDTQYF. The CDR3 coding sequence is TGTGCCATCAGTACAGCCGGCCGTAGCACAGATACGCAGTATTTT.

This chain links TRBV4-1 with TRBJ1-1; perhaps TRBD1 as D (5 bases). This CDR3 spans 16 amino acids. V was trimmed by 1 base and J by 0 bases, leaving 12 bases between them. The germline gives CDR1 MGHRA, CDR2 YSYEKL. This CDR3 is CASSQAGGEMNTEAFF. Written as DNA, the CDR3 is TGCGCCAGCAGCCAAGCCGGGGGGGAAATGAACACTGAAGCTTTCTTT.

V usage is TRBV27 and J usage is TRBJ1-5; D might be TRBD1 (6 bases). Trimming took 5 bases from V and 10 from J, leaving 18 bases between them. The CDR3 has 14 residues. From germline, CDR1 is MNHEY and CDR2 SMNVEV (reference sequence). The chain's CDR3 is CASSKQDRVGPQHF. The CDR3 DNA reads as TGTGCCAGCAGTAAACAGGACAGAGTTGGTCCCCAGCATTTT.

The rearrangement uses TRBV7-9 and TRBJ1-2; D is unclear. V lost 1 base to trimming and J lost 5 bases, with 8 bases between them. CDR3 length equals 13 residues. Germline assignment: CDR1 SEHNR and CDR2 FQNEAQ (reference sequence). The CDR3 sequence is CASSLGNLYGYTF. The CDR3 coding sequence is TGTGCCAGCAGCTTAGGTAATCTGTATGGCTACACCTTC.

The V and J genes are TRBV12-5 and TRBJ1-4, with unresolved D. Germline V gene lookup returns CDR1 LGHNT and CDR2 FRNRAP. The CDR3 is made up of 19 amino acids. V lost 1 base and J lost 3, with 21 bases in between. The CDR3 protein is CASGLGMKDSPGANEKLFF. The CDR3 DNA follows: TGTGCTAGTGGTTTGGGAATGAAGGACTCCCCCGGGGCTAATGAAAAACTGTTTTTT.